Reported below is one T cell receptor (beta chain). What it binds is unknown. The record originates from a study of cytomegalovirus exposure and HLA in healthy donors. Overall study results and limits: It was likely that a cluster of highly shared sequence variants was a sequencing artifact. Rarity characterized most TCR sequences, yet some public TCRs appeared in many donors. In a later analysis, specific HLA alleles were associated with 15,000 to 20,000 TCR beta sequences at a 0.05 false discovery rate.

The PCR made use of 60 Vbeta and 13 Jbeta primers. Sequencing used immunoSEQ multiplex PCR; TCRdb keeps in-frame clones, though not all of them. The table includes approximately 64,000 clones, roughly 80% detected once. Trimming pared 4 bases from V and 1 base from J, leaving 13 bases between. The CDR3 length is 15 residues. Germline CDR1 is LNHDA and CDR2 is SQIVND (reference sequence). The source is a male donor in good health and CMV-seropositive. This sequence joins TRBV19 and TRBJ2-5, with a tentative D call TRBD2 (6 bases). Sequences were obtained from PBMCs. CDR3 coding DNA: TGTGCCAGTAGTAGAGTTCTAGCGCCCCAAGAGACCCAGTACTTC. Its protein product is CASSRVLAPQETQYF.